These 3 T cell receptor beta chains share one sample of origin, sequenced in a study of human T cells and chemical hapten exposure. The time point is: patch test 1, 2 weeks after DPC sensitization. The treatment: therapeutic diphenylcyclopropenone sensitization with weekly scalp DPC. TCRdb processed the RACE reads anew with MiXCR; each CDR3 protein has one entry. The sample includes 95,000 to 100,000 distinct CDR3 sequences, 9.5% to 15% of them seen just once. The source was whole blood, collected in connection with sensitization to the hapten diphenylcyclopropenone (DPC). Every receptor here comes from a woman aged 40-49 years with alopecia areata. Some clones in this sample may be carry-over from other donors' samples.

The chain joins TRBV3-1 to TRBJ1-1; weak D call: TRBD1 (6 bases). Looked up from germline, CDR1 is LGHDT and CDR2 is YNNKEL (reference sequence). V dropped 10 bases and J dropped 0 bases, with 12 bases sitting between them. CDR3 length: 13 residues. CDR3 in amino acids: CATAGTLNTEAFF. For the CDR3, the DNA is TGTGCCACCGCGGGGACACTGAACACTGAAGCTTTCTTT.

V gene TRBV20-1 combines with J gene TRBJ2-1, with D possibly TRBD2 on 6 matching bases. Germline loops: CDR1 DFQATT, CDR2 SNEGSKA (reference sequence). Trimming cost V 3 bases and J 7 bases, with 10 bases left between them. The CDR3 length is 12 residues. CDR3 sequence reads: CSARDYLNEQFF. In nucleotides, the CDR3 is TGCAGTGCTAGGGACTACCTTAATGAGCAGTTCTTC.

The chain recombines TRBV28 with TRBJ2-1; D perhaps matches TRBD2 (6 bases). Germline CDR1 and CDR2: MDHEN and SYDVKM. The length of the CDR3 is 14 residues. Trimming stripped 5 bases from V and 9 bases from J, with 17 bases between. DNA for the CDR3: TGTGCCAGCAGTCAACAGGCACTAGCCGGTGAGCAGTTCTTC. This translates into CASSQQALAGEQFF.